What follows describes a single T cell receptor (beta chain). Its matching antigen is unknown. This same CDR3 is encoded by further DNA sequences in the sample. The CDR3 is 13 amino acids. Trimming cost V 2 bases and J 5 bases, with 7 bases left between them. The germline V gene encodes CDR1 KGHSH and CDR2 LQKENI. The entry originates in a study of shared clonotypes between healthy human individuals. Study-wide results and caveats: Rarefaction curves obtained for sorted subsets showed sequencing incomplete despite large depth.

TCRdb keeps only in-frame clones here, not all; method: immunoSEQ multiplex PCR. The sample lists 2 million to 3 million clones; 93% were seen once. Sequences were obtained from naive CD4+ T cells from PBMCs. Subset of the sample: CD45RA+ positively selected. This receptor was taken from a man between 18 and 35 years old in good health. Some clones in this sample may be carry-over from other donors' samples. The V gene is TRBV18, the J gene TRBJ2-1; D gene unclear. The CDR3 here is CASSPFVDNEQFF. The DNA of the CDR3 is TGTGCCAGCTCACCATTTGTCGACAATGAGCAGTTCTTC.